The clone carrying this T cell receptor (beta chain) was picked up a small number of times. TCRdb keeps only in-frame clones here, not all; method: immunoSEQ multiplex PCR. The table has over a million clones, around 78% seen once. The data belong to a study of shared clonotypes between healthy human individuals. Germline V gives CDR1 GTSNPN, CDR2 SVGIG (reference sequence). There are 14 residues in the CDR3. Sequencing was done on a sample of memory CD4+ T cells from PBMCs. As for subset: CD45RA-negative fraction. The chain combines TRBV30 with TRBJ1-1; 10 bases fit TRBD1. The TCR sequence derives from a young man in good health. Some clones in this sample may be carry-over from other donors' samples. CDR3 residues: CARTGGGVNTEAFF. CDR3 nucleotides: TGTGCACGGACAGGGGGAGGAGTGAACACTGAAGCTTTCTTT.